This T cell receptor beta chain comes out of a study of T cell repertoires in ileal Crohn's disease. This clone was seen only a few times. Produced via immunoSEQ multiplex PCR; TCRdb's table is partial and in-frame only. The sample lists 3,800 or so clones; under 75% were seen once. Per germline, CDR1 SGHNT and CDR2 YYREEE (reference sequence). V was cut by 4 bases and J by 3 bases, with 19 bases left in between. The CDR3 covers 16 residues. The chain couples TRBV5-4 to TRBJ1-2; D is possibly TRBD1 (5 bases). The origin of this receptor is an adult with Crohn's disease. Sequencing was carried out using ileal tissue. CDR3 residues: CASSNAASQGHYGYTF. The CDR3 DNA follows: TGTGCCAGCAGCAACGCCGCTAGTCAGGGCCACTATGGCTACACCTTC.